The rows below give T cell receptor beta chains drawn from one sample of a study of control samples from healthy donors and cancer patients. The table came from immunoSEQ multiplex PCR; TCRdb's copy has only in-frame clones and leaves some out. The sample lists about 130,000 clones, 85% to 95% seen once, with roughly 8.7% in the top ten. Material: blood. These receptors originate from a man between 18 and 35 years old in good health. Each CDR3 is given without its conserved first and last residue. The D gene is left open where the match is weak.

v_call,d_call,cdr3_length,cdr3_aa
TRBV10-3,NA,12,AISEGQYNQPQH
TRBV11-2,TRBD1,13,ASSPIQGTNTEAF
TRBV4-1,NA,12,ASSQERTNYGYT
TRBV7-3,NA,12,ASSLSGYTGELF
TRBV7-8,TRBD1,14,ASSPGTGDFGQPQH
TRBV19,NA,12,ASSITPRDQPQH
TRBV6-2/TRBV6-3,NA,11,ASSYGDSGKAF
TRBV4-1,NA,13,ASSQEGVAAWEQY
TRBV2,NA,12,ASQPTLNTGELF
TRBV19,NA,12,ASSIAPSRDEQF
TRBV5-1,NA,15,ASSLPGQTGGNYGYT